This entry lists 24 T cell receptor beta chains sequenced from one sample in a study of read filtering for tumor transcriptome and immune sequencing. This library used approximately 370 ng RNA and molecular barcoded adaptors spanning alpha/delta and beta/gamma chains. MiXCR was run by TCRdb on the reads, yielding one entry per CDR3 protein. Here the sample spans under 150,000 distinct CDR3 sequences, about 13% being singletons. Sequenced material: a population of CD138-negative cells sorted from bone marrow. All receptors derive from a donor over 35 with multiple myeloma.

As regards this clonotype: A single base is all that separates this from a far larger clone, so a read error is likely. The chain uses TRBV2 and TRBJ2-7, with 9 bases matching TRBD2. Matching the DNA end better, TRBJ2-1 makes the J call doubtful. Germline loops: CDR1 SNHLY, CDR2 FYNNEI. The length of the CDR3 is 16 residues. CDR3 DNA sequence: TGTGCCAGCAGCCCACTAGCGGGTCCCCCCTACAATGAGCAGTTCTTC. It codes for CASSPLAGPPYNEQFF.

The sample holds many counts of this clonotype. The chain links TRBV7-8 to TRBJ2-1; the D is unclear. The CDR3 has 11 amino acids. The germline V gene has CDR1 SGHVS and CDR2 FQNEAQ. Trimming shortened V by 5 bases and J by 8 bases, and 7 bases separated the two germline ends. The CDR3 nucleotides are TGTGCCAGCAGCCCCGATGATGAGCAGTTCTTC. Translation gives CASSPDDEQFF.

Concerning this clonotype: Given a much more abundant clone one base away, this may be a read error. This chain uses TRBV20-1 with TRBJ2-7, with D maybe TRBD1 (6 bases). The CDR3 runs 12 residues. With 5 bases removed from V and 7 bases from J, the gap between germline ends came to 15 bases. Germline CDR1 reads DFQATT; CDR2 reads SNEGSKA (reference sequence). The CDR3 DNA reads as TGCAGTGCTTTGGGGGCGGGCTGGGAGCAGTACTTC. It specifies CSALGAGWEQYF.

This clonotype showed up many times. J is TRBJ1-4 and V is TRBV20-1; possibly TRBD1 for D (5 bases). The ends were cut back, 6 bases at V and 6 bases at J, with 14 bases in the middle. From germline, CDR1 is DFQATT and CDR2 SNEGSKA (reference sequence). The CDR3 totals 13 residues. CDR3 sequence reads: CSATGRWDEKLFF. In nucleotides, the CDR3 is TGCAGTGCGACGGGGCGATGGGATGAAAAACTGTTTTTT.

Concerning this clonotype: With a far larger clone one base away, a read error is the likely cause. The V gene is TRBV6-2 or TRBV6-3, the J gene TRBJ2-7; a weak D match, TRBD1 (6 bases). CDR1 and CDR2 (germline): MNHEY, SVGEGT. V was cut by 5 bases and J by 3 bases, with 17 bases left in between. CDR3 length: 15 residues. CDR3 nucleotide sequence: TGTGCCAGCAGTCGCCTCCGGAACAGGGACTACGAGCAGTACTTC. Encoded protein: CASSRLRNRDYEQYF.

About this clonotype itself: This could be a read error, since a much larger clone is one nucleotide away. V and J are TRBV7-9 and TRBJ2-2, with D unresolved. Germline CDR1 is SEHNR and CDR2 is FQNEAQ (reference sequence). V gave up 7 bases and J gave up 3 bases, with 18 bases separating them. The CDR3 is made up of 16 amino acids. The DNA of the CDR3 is TGTGCCAGCATCGGCCCCAGTTCGGGTGACACCGGGGAGCTGTTTTTT. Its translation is CASIGPSSGDTGELFF.

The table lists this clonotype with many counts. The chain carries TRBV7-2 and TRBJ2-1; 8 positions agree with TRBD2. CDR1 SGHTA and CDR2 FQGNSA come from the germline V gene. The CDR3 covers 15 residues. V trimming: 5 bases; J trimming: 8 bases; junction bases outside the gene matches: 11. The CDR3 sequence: CASSAAGTRVHEQFF. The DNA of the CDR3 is TGTGCCAGCAGCGCCGCCGGGACTAGGGTTCATGAGCAGTTCTTC.

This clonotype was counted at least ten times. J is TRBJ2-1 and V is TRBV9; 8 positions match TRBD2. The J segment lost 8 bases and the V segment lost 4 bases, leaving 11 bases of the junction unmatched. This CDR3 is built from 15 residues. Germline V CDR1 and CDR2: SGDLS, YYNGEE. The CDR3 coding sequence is TGTGCCAGCAGCAATACGCACGGGAGGGTCGATGAGCAGTTCTTC. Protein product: CASSNTHGRVDEQFF.

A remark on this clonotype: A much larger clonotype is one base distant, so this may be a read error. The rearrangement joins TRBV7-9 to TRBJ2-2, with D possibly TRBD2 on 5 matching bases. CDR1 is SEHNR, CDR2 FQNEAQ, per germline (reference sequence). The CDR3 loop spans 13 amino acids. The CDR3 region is CASSILNTGELIF. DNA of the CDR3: TGTGCCAGCAGCATACTGAACACCGGGGAGCTGATTTTT.

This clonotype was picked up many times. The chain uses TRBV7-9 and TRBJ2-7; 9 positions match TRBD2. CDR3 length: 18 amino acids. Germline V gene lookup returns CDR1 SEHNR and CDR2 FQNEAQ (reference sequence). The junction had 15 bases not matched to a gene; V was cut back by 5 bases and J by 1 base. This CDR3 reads CASSGADDLAGGSYEQYF. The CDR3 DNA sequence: TGTGCCAGCAGCGGGGCAGACGATTTGGCGGGAGGGTCCTACGAGCAGTACTTC.

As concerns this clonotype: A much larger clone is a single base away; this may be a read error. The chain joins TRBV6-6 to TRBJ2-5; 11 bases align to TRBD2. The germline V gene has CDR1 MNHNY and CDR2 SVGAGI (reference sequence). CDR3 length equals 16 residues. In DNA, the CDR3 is TGTGCCTGCAGTTCGACGGGACTAGCGGACCAAGAGACCCAGTACTTC. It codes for CACSSTGLADQETQYF.

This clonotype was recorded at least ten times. CDR3 region: CATSDLLAGGDTQYF. The DNA for the CDR3 is TGTGCCACCAGTGATTTGCTAGCGGGAGGAGATACGCAGTATTTT. V is TRBV24-1 and J is TRBJ2-3; 11 nucleotides align to TRBD2. The CDR3 sequence is 15 residues long. V lost 0 bases and J lost 5; bases outside the gene matches: 0. CDR1 is KGHDR, CDR2 SFDVKD, per germline.

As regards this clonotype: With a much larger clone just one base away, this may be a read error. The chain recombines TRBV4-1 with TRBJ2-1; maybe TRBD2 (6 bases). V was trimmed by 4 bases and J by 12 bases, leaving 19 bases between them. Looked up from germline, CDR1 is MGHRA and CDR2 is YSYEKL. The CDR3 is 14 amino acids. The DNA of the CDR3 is TGCGCCAGCAGCCGACTAGAGAGGGTCGATGTGCAGTTCTTC. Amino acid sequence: CASSRLERVDVQFF.

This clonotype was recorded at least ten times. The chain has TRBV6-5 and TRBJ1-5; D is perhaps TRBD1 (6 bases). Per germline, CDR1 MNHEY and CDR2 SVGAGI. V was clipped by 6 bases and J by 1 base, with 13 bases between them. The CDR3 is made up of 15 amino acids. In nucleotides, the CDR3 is TGTGCCAGCAGCCCGACGACAGGCAGCAATCAGCCCCAGCATTTT. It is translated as CASSPTTGSNQPQHF.

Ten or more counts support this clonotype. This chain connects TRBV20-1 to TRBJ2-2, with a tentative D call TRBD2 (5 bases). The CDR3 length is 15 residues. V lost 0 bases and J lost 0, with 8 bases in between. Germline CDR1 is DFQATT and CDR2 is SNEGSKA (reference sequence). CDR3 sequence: CSARDLGTNTGELFF. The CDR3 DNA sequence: TGCAGTGCTAGAGATCTCGGGACGAACACCGGGGAGCTGTTTTTT.

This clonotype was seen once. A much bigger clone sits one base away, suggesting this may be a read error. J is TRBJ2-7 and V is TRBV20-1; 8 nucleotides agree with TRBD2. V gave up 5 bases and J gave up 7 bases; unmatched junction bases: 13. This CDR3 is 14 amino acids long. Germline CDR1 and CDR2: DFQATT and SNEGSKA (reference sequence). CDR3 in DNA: TGCAGTGCTGGGGTACACGGGAGGGCCGGGGAGCAGTACTTC. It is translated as CSAGVHGRAGEQYF.

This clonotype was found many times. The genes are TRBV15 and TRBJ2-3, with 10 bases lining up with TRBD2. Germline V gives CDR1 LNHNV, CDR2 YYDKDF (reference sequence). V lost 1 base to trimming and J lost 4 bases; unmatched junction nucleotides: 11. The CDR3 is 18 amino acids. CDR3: CATSRAGLAEVGADTQYF. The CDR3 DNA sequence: TGTGCCACCAGCAGAGCCGGACTAGCGGAGGTTGGTGCAGATACGCAGTATTTT.

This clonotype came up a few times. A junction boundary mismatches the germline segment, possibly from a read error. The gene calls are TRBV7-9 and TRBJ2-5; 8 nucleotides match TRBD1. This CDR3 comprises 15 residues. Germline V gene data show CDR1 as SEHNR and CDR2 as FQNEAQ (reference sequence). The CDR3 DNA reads TGTGCCAGCAGCCTACCCGACAGGGGCCAAGAGACCCAGTGCTTC. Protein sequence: CASSLPDRGQETQCF.

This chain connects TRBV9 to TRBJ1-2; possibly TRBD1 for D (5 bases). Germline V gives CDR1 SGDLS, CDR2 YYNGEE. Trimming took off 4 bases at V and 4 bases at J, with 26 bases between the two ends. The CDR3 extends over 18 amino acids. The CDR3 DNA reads TGTGCCAGCAGCTTAGGCACCCGTCTCAGGGTACGGAGCTATGGCTACACCTTC. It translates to CASSLGTRLRVRSYGYTF.

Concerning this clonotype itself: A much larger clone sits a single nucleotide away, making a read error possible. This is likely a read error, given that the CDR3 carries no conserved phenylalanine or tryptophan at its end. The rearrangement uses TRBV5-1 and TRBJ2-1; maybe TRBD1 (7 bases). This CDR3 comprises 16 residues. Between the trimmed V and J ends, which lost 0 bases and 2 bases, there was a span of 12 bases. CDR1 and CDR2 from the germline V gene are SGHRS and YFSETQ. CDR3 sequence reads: CASSLVGGGTYNEQFL. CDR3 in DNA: TGCGCCAGCAGCTTGGTAGGAGGGGGCACCTACAATGAGCAGTTCCTC.

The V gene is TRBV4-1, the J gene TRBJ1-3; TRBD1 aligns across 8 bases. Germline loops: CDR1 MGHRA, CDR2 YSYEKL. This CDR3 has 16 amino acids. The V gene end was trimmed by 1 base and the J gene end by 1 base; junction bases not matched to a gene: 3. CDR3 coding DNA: TGCGCCAGCAGCCAAGGACGGACAGGGTCTGGAAACACCATATATTTT. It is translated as CASSQGRTGSGNTIYF.

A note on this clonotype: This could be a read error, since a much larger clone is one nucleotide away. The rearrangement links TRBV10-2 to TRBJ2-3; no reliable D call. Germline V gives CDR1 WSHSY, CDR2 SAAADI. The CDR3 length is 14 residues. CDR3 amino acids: CASIGGPGTDPQYF. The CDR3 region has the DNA TGCGCCAGCATCGGCGGTCCTGGCACAGATCCGCAGTATTTT.

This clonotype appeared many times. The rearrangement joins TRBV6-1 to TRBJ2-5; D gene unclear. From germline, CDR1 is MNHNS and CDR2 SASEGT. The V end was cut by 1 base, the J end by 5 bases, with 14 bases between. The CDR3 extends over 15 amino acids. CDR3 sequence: CASSEEGLGRETQYF. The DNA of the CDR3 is TGTGCCAGCAGTGAAGAAGGTTTAGGGCGGGAGACCCAGTACTTC.

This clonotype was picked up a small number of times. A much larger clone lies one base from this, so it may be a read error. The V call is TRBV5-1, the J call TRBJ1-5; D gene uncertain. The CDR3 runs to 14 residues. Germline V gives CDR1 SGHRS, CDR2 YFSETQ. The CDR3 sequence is CVSSLAGDNQPQHF. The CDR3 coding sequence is TGCGTCAGCAGCTTGGCCGGCGATAATCAGCCCCAGCATTTT.